Detailed here is one T cell receptor (beta chain). There is no known antigen for this receptor. Base-call qualities are not available, and no considerably larger clone is one nucleotide away. The data belong to a study of T cell repertoires in cytomegalovirus infection (dated by TCRdb to between 2018 and 2021). Background on the whole study: Donor HLA type was relevant to the analysis, because carriage of CMV infection together with the matching HLA type was indicated by public TCR beta signatures.

The reads were generated on an Illumina HiSeq 1500. TCRdb itself trimmed the public reads at Q25 with fastp, ran MiXCR and retained productive beta chains. Each CDR3 protein gets just one entry, which takes the most common genes and DNA from the rows behind it. For this sample the table gives hundreds of thousands of distinct CDR3 sequences, of which under 40% were detected only once. Jointly, the top ten make up 2.8% of the sample. Results and caveats for the whole study, not just this receptor: The ex vivo response was dominated by HLA-C-restricted CMV-specific TCR beta clonotypes, and the single most frequent clonotype in two of eight donors was supplied by these HLA-C-restricted clonotypes. Cumulative frequency of public TCR beta family members discriminated carriers of CMV infection plus the relevant HLA type in this cohort and an independent 352-donor cohort.

Inclusive of the bounding cysteine and phenylalanine, the CDR3 is 16 residues long. Of the read, only the CDR3 DNA is kept; its 48 bases are in frame from base 1. V and J are trimmed by 4 bases and 6 bases, and the gene matches miss 9 bases of the junction. Taken from the germline V gene, the CDR1 and CDR2 loops are MDHEN and SYDVKM. The origin of this receptor is a human donor in good health (CMV status not recorded). Some clones in this sample may be carry-over from other donors' samples. In this chain, TRBV28 is recombined with TRBJ2-1, and TRBD2 aligns with 10 junction nucleotides. Sequenced: PBMCs. CDR3 loop: CASSSSGGPGTNEQFF. The DNA sequence reads TGTGCCAGCAGTTCTAGCGGGGGCCCCGGGACCAATGAGCAGTTCTTC.